This T cell receptor beta chain originates from a study of regulatory T cells in long-lasting Graves disease. Whole-study findings and limits: Gene preferences differed: TRBV28, TRBJ1-2, TRBJ2-5 in persistent cases.

Arm-PCR of CDR3 regions with iRepertoire HTBI primers generated TCR beta libraries. TCRdb fed the multiplex PCR reads into MiXCR, producing one record per CDR3 protein. This table has about 350,000 distinct CDR3 sequences, under 20% appearing once. Germline CDR1 is MNHEY and CDR2 is SVGAGI. The junction had 6 bases not matched to a gene; V was cut back by 1 base and J by 7 bases. The CDR3 has 15 residues. A note on this clonotype: Its antigen is as yet unknown.

Time point given: newly diagnosed GD, antithyroid drugs for less than 3 months. PBMC RNA was the source of the TCR library. The data were also submitted as part of a second study, on T cells in Graves' hyperthyroidism and ophthalmopathy. As that report states: Primed by the HTBI set, a first-round RT-PCR was run on the TCR CDR3.

The rearrangement joins TRBV6-5 to TRBJ2-2, with TRBD2 matching over 7 bases. Sequences were derived from peripheral blood mononuclear cells (PBMCs), sampled at new diagnosis, from a patient treated with antithyroid drugs. The receptor was derived from a woman aged 18-29 years with Graves disease. CDR3 sequence: CASSYFPGGVGELFF. In nucleotides, the CDR3 is TGTGCCAGCAGTTACTTTCCGGGGGGTGTCGGGGAGCTGTTTTTT.